The 10 T cell receptor beta chains in this list originate from one sample, sequenced in a study of cytomegalovirus exposure and HLA in healthy donors. PCR employed 60 Vbeta and 13 Jbeta primers. Measured with immunoSEQ multiplex PCR; TCRdb has only the in-frame clones, and not every one. The data hold about 160,000 clones, with less than 85% observed a single time. Sample: PBMCs. The receptors originated from a man aged 35-49 years in good health and CMV-seronegative.

The V call is TRBV7-3, the J call TRBJ1-2; D is possibly TRBD1 (5 bases). CDR1 is SGHTA and CDR2 is FQGTGA in the germline V gene. The CDR3 has 12 amino acids. With 4 bases removed from V and 7 bases from J, the gap between germline ends came to 10 bases. The CDR3 protein is CASSWQGSGYTF. As DNA, the CDR3 is TGTGCCAGCAGCTGGCAGGGTAGTGGCTACACCTTC.

Of note for this clone: In the same sample, other DNA sequences code for this CDR3. The rearrangement uses TRBV19 and TRBJ2-7; TRBD2 might be the D (5 bases). Germline assignment: CDR1 LNHDA and CDR2 SQIVND (reference sequence). The CDR3 has 11 residues. V was clipped by 4 bases and J by 4 bases, with 5 bases between them. The CDR3 region is CASSTGYEQYF. As DNA, the CDR3 is TGTGCCAGTAGTACGGGATACGAGCAGTACTTC.

This clone was seen once. The same CDR3 also results from other DNA sequences found in this sample. The J gene is TRBJ2-7, the V gene TRBV7-9; 12 nucleotides agree with TRBD1. Trimming removed 5 bases from V and 4 bases from J; junction bases left unmatched: 6. CDR1 is SEHNR and CDR2 is FQNEAQ in the germline V gene (reference sequence). This CDR3 comprises 15 residues. The CDR3 loop is CASSLPGQGAYEQYF. For the CDR3, the DNA is TGTGCCAGCAGCCTGCCGGGACAGGGGGCATACGAGCAGTACTTC.

This clone has just one count. CDR3 amino acids: CASSLAGSYEQYF. In DNA form, the CDR3 reads TGTGCCAGCAGCTTGGCTGGCAGCTACGAGCAGTACTTC. This chain links TRBV5-6 with TRBJ2-7; D not resolved. V was pared by 0 bases and J by 3 bases, with 7 bases between. Per the germline V gene, CDR1 is SGHDT and CDR2 is YYEEEE. The CDR3 extends over 13 amino acids.

V usage is TRBV5-6 and J usage is TRBJ2-1; 11 nucleotides align to TRBD2. CDR1 and CDR2 from the germline V gene are SGHDT and YYEEEE. This CDR3 is 15 amino acids long. After removal of 6 bases from V and 4 bases from J, the junction contained 6 bases not matched to a gene. CDR3 sequence reads: CASTLTSGEYNEQFF. The CDR3 bases are TGTGCCAGCACCCTGACTAGCGGGGAGTACAATGAGCAGTTCTTC.

This clone was observed a handful of times. This sample also contains other DNA sequences that code for the same CDR3. The rearrangement joins TRBV4-2 to TRBJ2-5; 8 bases are shared with TRBD2. The CDR3 is made up of 15 amino acids. Germline trimming cut 0 bases from V and 5 bases from J; bases unmatched to any gene: 5. Germline V lookup: CDR1 LGHNA, CDR2 YNFKEQ. CDR3 bases: TGTGCCAGCAGCCAAGATCGGGGGGGCGAGGAGACCCAGTACTTC. Translating it yields CASSQDRGGEETQYF.

The chain recombines TRBV30 with TRBJ2-7, with a tentative D call TRBD1 (6 bases). The CDR3 is 12 residues long. Trimming left V 4 bases short and J 7 bases short, with 14 bases between. CDR1 is GTSNPN, CDR2 SVGIG, per germline (reference sequence). The CDR3 protein is CAWNVGAGEQYF. CDR3 sequence (DNA): TGTGCCTGGAATGTGGGGGCCGGGGAGCAGTACTTC.

This rearrangement joins TRBV6-5 to TRBJ2-7, with no clear D. Germline values: CDR1 MNHEY, CDR2 SVGAGI. Between the trimmed V and J ends, which lost 0 bases and 3 bases, there was a span of 9 bases. The CDR3 extends over 14 amino acids. CDR3: CASSYSNRVYEQYF. The CDR3 coding sequence is TGTGCCAGCAGTTACTCGAACCGAGTCTACGAGCAGTACTTC.

V gene TRBV5-1 combines with J gene TRBJ1-5; no firm D call. The length of the CDR3 is 14 residues. CDR1 and CDR2 (germline): SGHRS, YFSETQ. Trimming shortened V by 0 bases and J by 4 bases, and 8 bases separated the two germline ends. The CDR3: CASSLGAENQPQHF. The CDR3 bases are TGCGCCAGCAGCTTGGGGGCCGAAAATCAGCCCCAGCATTTT.

This clone was seen only a few times. The J gene is TRBJ2-4, the V gene TRBV27; D is possibly TRBD1 (6 bases). Germline CDR1 is MNHEY and CDR2 is SMNVEV (reference sequence). The CDR3 totals 15 residues. V was trimmed by 2 bases and J by 0 bases, leaving 8 bases between them. CDR3 sequence: CASSLQGLAKNIQYF. CDR3 nucleotide sequence: TGTGCCAGCAGTTTACAGGGGCTAGCCAAAAACATTCAGTACTTC.